A selection of T cell receptor beta chains follows, all from one sample in a study of T cell responses to AZD1222 COVID-19 vaccine. Method: immunoSEQ multiplex PCR; TCRdb's copy keeps in-frame clones and lacks some. The table includes tens of thousands of clones, 70% to 90% detected once. The starting material was peripheral blood, obtained on day 0 of AZD1222 vaccination. Receptors originate from an adult in good health. Both conserved end residues are part of each CDR3. D genes are given only for firm matches. The listing skips clone size in some rows; elsewhere it reads once, few, many or a size class.

TGTGCCAGCTCGACCGAGGACAATGAGCAGTTCTTC CASSTEDNEQFF NA TRBJ2-1 TRBV4-2 NA
TGTGCCAGCAGCCAAAATCTCCTTGACGAGCAGTACTTC CASSQNLLDEQYF NA TRBJ2-7 TRBV14 NA
TGTGCCAGCAGCCTGGGACTAGCCCGCACAGATACGCAGTATTTT CASSLGLARTDTQYF once TRBJ2-3 TRBV5-4 TRBD2
TGTGCCAGCAGAAGGGACTCCCACACTGAAGCTTTCTTT CASRRDSHTEAFF once TRBJ1-1 TRBV2 NA
TGTGCCAGCAGCGCCGTACCGGGACCAAGCGGTTCACCCCTCCACTTT CASSAVPGPSGSPLHF NA TRBJ1-6 TRBV9 NA
TGCGCCAGCAGCTTGGTTTTAGCCCACCCCTATGGCTACACCTTC CASSLVLAHPYGYTF NA TRBJ1-2 TRBV5-1 NA
TGTGCCTGGAGGCAGTTTAGAAACACCATATATTTT CAWRQFRNTIYF NA TRBJ1-3 TRBV30 NA
TGTGCCAGCAGTACTTTAACAGGGAAAACGCAGTATTTT CASSTLTGKTQYF NA TRBJ2-3 TRBV6-5 NA
TGTGCCACCAGTGATTCCGTCGCCGAGCAGTTCTTC CATSDSVAEQFF NA TRBJ2-1 TRBV24-1 NA
TGTGCCAGCAGTTACTCGAGCAGGACGGGGAAACTGTTTTTT CASSYSSRTGKLFF NA TRBJ1-4 TRBV6-6 NA
TGCAGCGTTTACGGAAGGGTGGGGCTCTACAATGAGCAGTTCTTC CSVYGRVGLYNEQFF NA TRBJ2-1 TRBV29-1 NA
TGCGCCAGCAGCTTTACAGGGGGCGACGGTCAGCCCCAGCATTTT CASSFTGGDGQPQHF NA TRBJ1-5 TRBV5-1 TRBD1
TGTGCCAGTAGGCGGGACAGTTCCTACGAGCAGTACTTC CASRRDSSYEQYF NA TRBJ2-7 TRBV19 NA
TGTGCCACCAGCAGAGATTCGGGGGCAGGGGCCAACGTCCTGACTTTC CATSRDSGAGANVLTF NA TRBJ2-6 TRBV15 NA
TGTGCCAGCAGTGCCAGGGATTACTCACCCCTCCACTTT CASSARDYSPLHF NA TRBJ1-6 TRBV27 NA
TGTGCCATCAGTGGTGGGACAGCCTACGAGCAGTACTTC CAISGGTAYEQYF NA TRBJ2-7 TRBV10-3 TRBD1
TGTGCCAGCAGTTACTCCGCAGGGGGAGCCAAAAACATTCAGTACTTC CASSYSAGGAKNIQYF NA TRBJ2-4 TRBV6-5 TRBD1
TGCGCCAGCAGCTTGGCGGCTCTCCAAGGGGGAGATACGCAGTATTTT CASSLAALQGGDTQYF NA TRBJ2-3 TRBV5-1 NA
TGCGCCAGCAGCCAAGATCGAACAGGGGGCGCCTATGGCTACACCTTC CASSQDRTGGAYGYTF NA TRBJ1-2 TRBV4-1 TRBD1
TGCGCCAGCAGCCAGATTACAGGGGGCACTGAAGCTTTCTTT CASSQITGGTEAFF NA TRBJ1-1 TRBV5-1 TRBD1
TGTGCCAGCAGCGTTGCAGGCCTAGATACAAGGAGCTCCTACAATGAGCAGTTCTTC CASSVAGLDTRSSYNEQFF few TRBJ2-1 TRBV9 NA
TGTGCCAGTAAACAAGACAGGGTTAATCAGCCCCAGCATTTT CASKQDRVNQPQHF once TRBJ1-5 TRBV19 TRBD1
TGTGCCAGCAGTTGGCGGGGGGCTACCTACGAGCAGTACTTC CASSWRGATYEQYF NA TRBJ2-7 TRBV27 TRBD2
TGCAGCGTTGCGGGCAGGGGGGAATCACCCCTCCACTTT CSVAGRGESPLHF NA TRBJ1-6 TRBV29-1 TRBD1
TGTGCCAGCAGCTTGGGACAGGGCGGTTCTCAGCCCCAGCATTTT CASSLGQGGSQPQHF once TRBJ1-5 TRBV5-5 TRBD1
TGTGCCAGCAGCCCTGGCAGGGGGTCTGAGTGGGCCCGGGAGCTGTTTTTT CASSPGRGSEWARELFF NA TRBJ2-2 TRBV6-4 TRBD1
TGTGCCACCACGGACCTAAGGGGTGAAAAACTGTTTTTT CATTDLRGEKLFF once TRBJ1-4 TRBV2 NA
TGTGCCAGCCTGAAGGGCACAGATACGCAGTATTTT CASLKGTDTQYF NA TRBJ2-3 TRBV2 NA
TGTGCCAGCAGCTTAGTGGGGAAAGAGACCCAGTACTTC CASSLVGKETQYF NA TRBJ2-5 TRBV7-9 NA
TGTGCCAGCAACAGTCCCGGGGGGGCCGGGGAGACCCAGTACTTC CASNSPGGAGETQYF NA TRBJ2-5 TRBV28 TRBD2
TGTGCCAGCAGCCGAGTCAGAGAGCGGGAGCGTGAGCAGTTCTTC CASSRVREREREQFF NA TRBJ2-1 TRBV3-1/TRBV3-2 TRBD2
TGTGCCAGTAGTGCATTCAGGGGGAAAAGCGGCTACACCTTC CASSAFRGKSGYTF NA TRBJ1-2 TRBV19 TRBD1
TGTGCCAGCAGCCAAGAGGGACGCCAGCCCCAGCATTTT CASSQEGRQPQHF NA TRBJ1-5 TRBV3-1/TRBV3-2 NA
TGCGCCAGCCAAGGGACTAGCGGTTCCTACGAGCAGTACTTC CASQGTSGSYEQYF NA TRBJ2-7 TRBV5-1 TRBD2
TGTGCCAGCAGCACCGACAGCTACGAGCAGTACTTC CASSTDSYEQYF NA TRBJ2-7 TRBV7-9 NA
TGCGCCAGCAGCCAAGGACTTCGACCGACAGGGGGAGGGTATGGCTACACCTTC CASSQGLRPTGGGYGYTF NA TRBJ1-2 TRBV4-1 TRBD1
TGTGCCAGCAGCCCCGGCCGGGGACTAGCGAAGTTGGGGAGGGCCAATGAGCAGTTCTTC CASSPGRGLAKLGRANEQFF once TRBJ2-1 TRBV28 TRBD2
TGTGCCAGCAGCTATACCGCAGGGGAGCTCAAGCGGGCCAAAGAGACCCAGTACTTC CASSYTAGELKRAKETQYF once TRBJ2-5 TRBV7-9 NA
TGTGCCAGCAGTTACCGGGTAGGGCCTCTCACAGATACGCAGTATTTT CASSYRVGPLTDTQYF NA TRBJ2-3 TRBV6-2/TRBV6-3 NA
TGTGCCAGCAGCTTAGCAGGGGGCTACAATGAGCAGTTCTTC CASSLAGGYNEQFF once TRBJ2-1 TRBV11-2 TRBD1
TGTGCCAGCAGTGCGTGGGACAGTGGTGAAAAACTGTTTTTT CASSAWDSGEKLFF NA TRBJ1-4 TRBV25-1 TRBD1
TGTGCCAGCCCCGGACTCTACGAGCAGTACTTC CASPGLYEQYF NA TRBJ2-7 TRBV6-5 NA
TGTGCCAGCAGTGGGGATGGTTATTCACCCCTCCACTTT CASSGDGYSPLHF NA TRBJ1-6 TRBV25-1 NA
TGCGCCAGCAGTGAAGGGACAGGGCCTTACGAGCAGTACTTC CASSEGTGPYEQYF NA TRBJ2-7 TRBV10-2 TRBD1
TGTGCCAGCAGCCCCTTGGAGGGAGTCCCCGATACGCAGTATTTT CASSPLEGVPDTQYF NA TRBJ2-3 TRBV3-1/TRBV3-2 NA
TGTGCCAGCAGCTTACCCAGGACGGATGGCTACACCTTC CASSLPRTDGYTF once TRBJ1-2 TRBV7-9 NA
TGTGCCAGCAGTCTGCACAGGGGGCGGACTTTTCATTCACCCCTCCACTTT CASSLHRGRTFHSPLHF NA TRBJ1-6 TRBV27 TRBD1
TGTGCCAGCAGCTTGGACCAGCGGCCCTACGAGCAGTACTTC CASSLDQRPYEQYF NA TRBJ2-7 TRBV7-9 NA
TGTGCCAGCAGTTTAGGTGGGGGACACTCGGGACTAGCGGTCTACGAGCAGTACTTC CASSLGGGHSGLAVYEQYF NA TRBJ2-7 TRBV27 TRBD2
TGTGCCAGCAGCCAACTAGGCGTGACCCAGTACTTC CASSQLGVTQYF NA TRBJ2-5 TRBV12-3/TRBV12-4 NA
TGTGCCAGCAGAGGGCGCGGGGACACTGAAGCTTTCTTT CASRGRGDTEAFF NA TRBJ1-1 TRBV28 NA
TGTGCCAGTAGTATAAAGACAGGGGGAGCGGGCATGAACACTGAAGCTTTCTTT CASSIKTGGAGMNTEAFF NA TRBJ1-1 TRBV19 TRBD1
TGTGCCAGTGGATGGACAGCGAACACTGAAGCTTTCTTT CASGWTANTEAFF NA TRBJ1-1 TRBV19 NA
TGTGCCAGCAGCCTAAGAGGTAGCGGGAGGTCCGACACCGGGGAGCTGTTTTTT CASSLRGSGRSDTGELFF once TRBJ2-2 TRBV3-1/TRBV3-2 TRBD2